The T cell receptor beta chain under discussion was sequenced for a study of shared clonotypes between healthy human individuals (TCRdb year 2020). About the investigation overall: Three men and a couple of women, aged 18 to 49 years, made up the cohort. Per donor, three plates each were used for CD4 naive and CD4 memory, two for CD8 naive, and one for CD8 memory. To estimate repertoire size and how much clonotypes are shared between individuals, the study performed deep sequencing of blood TCR repertoires from five healthy adults. Libraries were prepared and TCR repertoires were sequenced by different laboratories using diverse techniques, in order to increase sequencing depth and limit assay-specific biases. Per donor, leukapheresis produced somewhere between about 0.94 and 9.5 billion PBMCs.

Healthy HIV-negative adults with no recently reported acute infections or vaccinations were included as donors. Every donor was a Caucasian adult living in Nashville, Tennessee, USA. CD4+ T cells were enriched through magnetic negative selection, after which naive cells were positively selected on CD45RA and the remaining negative fraction served as the memory subset. Blood was collected by leukapheresis, and PBMCs were isolated by Ficoll-Histopaque density gradient centrifugation and then cryopreserved in liquid nitrogen vapor phase. Analytical flow cytometry was used to check the purity and quantity of every magnetically sorted T cell population. Genomic DNA was isolated from every sorted fraction and measured by UV absorbance on a Nanodrop 2000c. Using the deep immunoSEQ assay, multiplex PCR amplified TCR CDR3 regions from genomic DNA. Genomic DNA extracted from each cell subset was distributed evenly over all wells of several immunoSEQ 96-well plates, and each plate served as one replicate. For sorted subsets, roughly 190 ng of genomic DNA, equivalent to 30,000 or so T cell genomes, went into each replicate PCR. Purified libraries were measured with a Qubit 3.0 fluorometer, size-checked on a Bioanalyzer 2100, and measured again with the KAPA Library Quantification kit. A separate single-read 150-cycle Illumina NextSeq 550 flow cell was used to sequence each immunoSEQ 96-well plate. In the original analysis: Because the immunoSEQ output held only junctional sequences and lacked quality scores, the filtering could not match the filtering applied to full-length reads. Sequences were annotated with PyIR, a Python wrapper for IgBLAST v1.9, and V/J genes and CDR3 were assigned using IMGT germline references. Reads were removed for weak V/J assignments (E-value above 1e-6), missing CDR3, stop codons, out-of-frame junctions, or ambiguous translated residues. A V3J clonotype was defined by an identical inferred V gene, J gene, and CDR3 amino acid sequence. The percentage overlap between two repertoires was calculated by dividing the number of shared unique clonotypes by the size of the smaller repertoire. Richness of each repertoire was evaluated using RTK rarefaction, the Chao1 estimator, and Recon v2.1 estimates of unobserved clonotypes. Generation probabilities were computed with OLGA for all TCRbeta clonotypes obtained by the gDNA method from a handful of donors. Imported from immuneACCESS, the table was reduced by TCRdb to in-frame sequences with V and J called. These copies leave out some clones; in studies compared against another copy, an unresolved V gene accounts for under half, and the cause of the remainder is not known. The V and J calls and the clone size are those of that table, but D and trimming were determined from the DNA. This sample gives over a million clones in total; about 84% of them show up just once. The ten largest make up 0.5% to 0.65% of the sample.

Broader findings and caveats from the paper: The genetic and exposure-history diversity represented was limited by the small number of donors. Pairwise subsampling indicated that sequencing depth was expected to affect the degree of clonotype sharing among donors. Sharing across several donors was observed for about 4.8% of naive CD4, less than 4% of naive CD8, over 2% of memory CD4, and roughly 0.43% of memory CD8 clonotypes. Estimated clonotype richness was generally larger for naive than for memory subsets. Even with the large sequencing depth, rarefaction of the sorted-subset datasets indicated that sequencing was incomplete. Higher generation probabilities were observed for clonotypes shared by all four sorted-subset donors than for non-shared clonotypes. Sampling was restricted to blood, and TCR repertoires in tissue are likely to differ from TCR repertoires in blood.

V sheds 5 bases and J sheds 6 bases, leaving 7 bases between their ends. From its cysteine to its phenylalanine, the CDR3 spans 12 amino acids. CDR3 DNA only is kept here, 36 bases in frame from base 1. The germline V gene yields MDHEN for CDR1 and SYDVKM for CDR2. Comments on this clone: Its antigen specificity is not known. No base-level quality is on record; no much larger clone is a single base apart.

Sequenced: memory CD4+ T cells from PBMCs. Taken with the paper, the label for cell subset or site translates to: CD45RA-negative fraction. The chain links TRBV28 with TRBJ2-2; the D gene cannot be named for sure. This TCR came from a man between 18 and 35 years old in good health. Some clones in this sample may be carry-over from other donors' samples. CDR3 protein: CASSRLAGELFF. The base sequence is TGTGCCAGCAGTCGCCTCGCCGGGGAGCTGTTTTTT.